What follows are 27 T cell receptor beta chains derived from one specimen sequenced in a study of blood T cell repertoires in COVID-19. Libraries were prepared by immunoSEQ multiplex PCR; TCRdb keeps only in-frame clonotypes and omits some of them. The sample has approximately 120,000 clones; more than 60% are singletons. The sample consisted of peripheral blood. Receptor source: a woman aged 65 to 85 with acute or convalescent COVID-19.

This rearrangement joins TRBV4-1 to TRBJ1-2, with TRBD1 as a possible D gene (5 bases). Germline V gene sequence: CDR1 MGHRA, CDR2 YSYEKL. V lost 6 bases to trimming and J lost 2 bases, with 22 bases between them. The CDR3 runs to 17 residues. This chain's CDR3 is CASSPTSTDAVNYGYTF. The CDR3 coding sequence is TGCGCCAGCAGTCCTACCTCGACAGACGCGGTGAACTATGGCTACACCTTC.

The J gene is TRBJ2-7, the V gene TRBV7-8; TRBD1 matches at 10 bases. Germline CDR1 reads SGHVS; CDR2 reads FQNEAQ. CDR3 length: 15 residues. With 3 bases clipped from V and 3 bases from J, the junction kept 5 bases outside the gene matches. The CDR3 DNA follows: TGTGCCAGCAGCTTGAGACGGGACAGGGGCTACGAGCAGTACTTC. Residues: CASSLRRDRGYEQYF.

The gene calls are TRBV5-1 and TRBJ2-1; 13 positions agree with TRBD2. V shed 5 bases and J 8 bases; nucleotides not matched to a gene: 7. The CDR3 is made up of 15 amino acids. In germline, CDR1 is SGHRS, CDR2 YFSETQ. The CDR3: CASSMGLAGRDEQFF. DNA of the CDR3: TGCGCCAGCAGTATGGGACTAGCGGGAAGGGATGAGCAGTTCTTC.

The J gene is TRBJ1-1, the V gene TRBV7-8; D is unresolved. V shed 0 bases and J shed 5 bases, with 19 bases lying between them. This CDR3 is built from 17 residues. The germline V gene has CDR1 SGHVS and CDR2 FQNEAQ. Written as DNA, the CDR3 is TGTGCCAGCAGCTTAGCGTCGGGATTTGCGTACTGGACTGAAGCTTTCTTT. Its translation: CASSLASGFAYWTEAFF.

The CDR3 region has the DNA TGTGCCTGCACAGGGGGCGGCAATCAGCCCCAGCATTTT. Protein: CACTGGGNQPQHF. J is TRBJ1-5 and V is TRBV30; 9 bases fit TRBD1. Germline V CDR1 and CDR2: GTSNPN, SVGIG (reference sequence). The CDR3 extends over 13 amino acids. V shed 6 bases and J 2 bases; nucleotides not matched to a gene: 2.

V and J are TRBV4-3 and TRBJ2-1, with TRBD2 as a possible D gene (6 bases). The CDR3 has 16 residues. Trimming took off 1 base at V and 1 base at J, with 11 bases between the two ends. Looked up from germline, CDR1 is LGHNA and CDR2 is YSLEER. In DNA, the CDR3 is TGCGCCAGCAGCCAAGTCGCGGGGATATCCTACAATGAGCAGTTCTTC. Its protein product is CASSQVAGISYNEQFF.

This clone is a singleton in its sample. CDR3 amino acids: CASSLPQTSGRREQFF. CDR3 bases: TGTGCCAGCAGCTTACCCCAGACTAGCGGGAGGCGTGAGCAGTTCTTC. This rearrangement joins TRBV7-2 to TRBJ2-1; 13 positions agree with TRBD2. J lost 9 bases, V lost 2 bases, and 7 bases had no gene match. Germline V gene data show CDR1 as SGHTA and CDR2 as FQGNSA. CDR3 length: 16 amino acids.

This clone came up a few times. The chain combines TRBV9 with TRBJ2-1; D is unclear. The CDR3 loop spans 16 amino acids. The V gene lost 4 bases and the J gene lost 6 bases, with 20 bases spanning the gap. Looked up from germline, CDR1 is SGDLS and CDR2 is YYNGEE. The CDR3 loop reads CASSPSVSFRRNEQFF. CDR3 nucleotides: TGTGCCAGCAGCCCTAGTGTGAGTTTCAGACGCAATGAGCAGTTCTTC.

This clone was detected only once. This sequence joins TRBV28 and TRBJ1-2; tentatively, D is TRBD1 (5 bases). The CDR3 is made up of 13 amino acids. V lost 11 bases and J 2 bases, leaving 15 bases between the germline ends. Germline-derived CDR1 and CDR2 are MDHEN and SYDVKM. In nucleotides, the CDR3 is TGTGCCTGTGAAGGGGCCTTAAACTATGGCTACACCTTC. Its protein product is CACEGALNYGYTF.

The V gene is TRBV3-1 (or the pseudogene TRBV3-2), the J gene TRBJ1-1, with D unresolved. Per the germline V gene, CDR1 is LGHDT and CDR2 is YNNKEL (reference sequence). V lost 4 bases and J lost 3, with 12 bases in between. The CDR3 loop spans 14 amino acids. The CDR3 nucleotides are TGTGCCAGCAGCCCTGAATTGGGCCACACTGAAGCTTTCTTT. Translation gives CASSPELGHTEAFF.

The rearrangement uses TRBV19 and TRBJ1-4, with D possibly matching TRBD1 (5 bases). The V gene lost 3 bases and the J gene lost 7 bases, with 15 bases spanning the gap. CDR3 length equals 15 residues. Germline V gene sequence: CDR1 LNHDA, CDR2 SQIVND (reference sequence). Written as DNA, the CDR3 is TGTGCCAGTAGTATCTCCGCAGGGATGACTGAAAAACTGTTTTTT. Amino acid sequence: CASSISAGMTEKLFF. Full variable domain (outside the CDR3, taken from reference TRBV19 and TRBJ1-4): DGGITQSPKYLFRKEGQNVTLSCEQNLNHDAMYWYRQDPGQGLRLIYYSQIVNDFQKGDIAEGYSVSREKKESFPLTVTSAQKNPTAFYLCASSISAGMTEKLFFGSGTQLSVL.

V usage is TRBV6-6 and J usage is TRBJ1-1; D is unclear. Between the trimmed V and J ends, which lost 2 bases and 3 bases, there was a span of 10 bases. Germline V lookup: CDR1 MNHNY, CDR2 SVGAGI (reference sequence). The CDR3 runs to 14 residues. CDR3 in DNA: TGTGCCAGCAGTTACAAAGGGAGGGACACTGAAGCTTTCTTT. Translated, it gives CASSYKGRDTEAFF.

The rearrangement uses TRBV7-9 and TRBJ2-7; tentatively, D is TRBD1 (6 bases). With 2 bases removed from V and 3 bases from J, the gap between germline ends came to 11 bases. The CDR3 sequence is 14 residues long. Looked up from germline, CDR1 is SEHNR and CDR2 is FQNEAQ (reference sequence). This CDR3 is CASSLTGDIYEQYF. CDR3 bases: TGTGCCAGCAGCTTAACCGGGGACATCTACGAGCAGTACTTC.

This clone was recorded only once. The J gene is TRBJ2-2, the V gene TRBV5-1; 12 bases fit TRBD2. The trim removed 4 bases at V and 5 bases at J, leaving 9 bases unmatched. The length of the CDR3 is 17 residues. Per the germline V gene, CDR1 is SGHRS and CDR2 is YFSETQ. Here the CDR3 reads CASSMRTSGEGTGELFF. The CDR3 DNA reads as TGCGCCAGCAGCATGAGGACTAGCGGGGAAGGAACCGGGGAGCTGTTTTTT.

The chain joins TRBV5-6 to TRBJ1-6; D perhaps matches TRBD1 (5 bases). Germline loops: CDR1 SGHDT, CDR2 YYEEEE. V shed 0 bases and J shed 6 bases, with 10 bases lying between them. The length of the CDR3 is 15 residues. CDR3 in DNA: TGTGCCAGCAGCTTGGCCCAGGGAATTAATTCACCCCTCCACTTT. Translated: CASSLAQGINSPLHF.

The chain uses TRBV6-4 and TRBJ1-3, with D possibly matching TRBD1 (5 bases). The CDR3 is made up of 16 amino acids. Germline loops: CDR1 MRHNA, CDR2 SNTAGT. V lost 0 bases and J lost 0, with 9 bases in between. CDR3 bases: TGTGCCAGCAGTGACTCGACAGTAGACTCTGGAAACACCATATATTTT. This codes for CASSDSTVDSGNTIYF.

The J gene is TRBJ2-5, the V gene TRBV11-2, with D possibly matching TRBD2 (7 bases). CDR1 is SGHAT, CDR2 FQNNGV, per germline. This CDR3 contains 14 residues. V was shortened by 1 base and J by 4 bases, with 10 bases between the two germline ends. CDR3 amino acids: CASSLGRGGETQYF. CDR3 bases: TGTGCCAGCAGCTTAGGAAGGGGGGGAGAGACCCAGTACTTC.

The rearrangement links TRBV5-6 to TRBJ2-7; 8 bases line up with TRBD2. After removal of 2 bases from V and 2 bases from J, the junction contained 6 bases not matched to a gene. The CDR3 has 15 amino acids. Per the germline V gene, CDR1 is SGHDT and CDR2 is YYEEEE. The CDR3 is CASSFGGGPTYEQYF. The CDR3 nucleotides are TGTGCCAGCAGCTTCGGCGGGGGGCCGACCTACGAGCAGTACTTC.

The chain combines TRBV19 with TRBJ1-2; 7 nucleotides align to TRBD1. This CDR3 spans 17 amino acids. Losses at the gene ends were 10 bases for V and 4 bases for J; bases not matched to a gene: 21. CDR1 and CDR2 from the germline V gene are LNHDA and SQIVND (reference sequence). The chain's CDR3 is CATGRMAWDRKTYGYTF. The CDR3 coding sequence is TGTGCCACGGGGCGGATGGCCTGGGACAGAAAAACCTATGGCTACACCTTC.

The chain recombines TRBV19 with TRBJ1-1, with D unclear. The length of the CDR3 is 15 residues. Germline V gene data show CDR1 as LNHDA and CDR2 as SQIVND (reference sequence). Trimming took 4 bases from V and 4 from J, leaving 16 bases between them. The CDR3 reads CASSRSWTGGTEAFF. The CDR3 nucleotides are TGTGCCAGTAGTAGGTCCTGGACGGGAGGCACTGAAGCTTTCTTT.

This chain links TRBV5-4 with TRBJ1-4, with D possibly matching TRBD1 (6 bases). The CDR3 length is 14 residues. Germline CDR1 and CDR2: SGHNT and YYREEE (reference sequence). The V end lost 4 bases, the J end lost 8 bases, and 15 bases lay between the germline ends. The CDR3 loop is CASSPGGAREKLFF. The DNA of the CDR3 is TGTGCCAGCAGCCCCGGGGGGGCGCGGGAAAAACTGTTTTTT.

The chain recombines TRBV20-1 with TRBJ2-3; the match to TRBD2 covers 8 bases. The CDR3 is 15 amino acids. The germline V gene has CDR1 DFQATT and CDR2 SNEGSKA (reference sequence). The V gene end was trimmed by 3 bases and the J gene end by 3 bases; junction bases not matched to a gene: 8. CDR3 sequence reads: CSASRRGVGTDTQYF. As DNA, the CDR3 is TGCAGTGCTAGTAGGCGGGGGGTAGGGACAGATACGCAGTATTTT.

The rearrangement joins TRBV6-5 to TRBJ2-6; D is possibly TRBD2 (6 bases). Germline lookup yields CDR1 MNHEY and CDR2 SVGAGI. The CDR3 length is 14 residues. V gave up 8 bases and J gave up 4 bases, with 12 bases separating them. CDR3 loop: CASGGESGANVLTF. The CDR3 DNA reads as TGTGCCAGCGGAGGGGAGTCGGGGGCCAACGTCCTGACTTTC.

This sequence joins TRBV27 and TRBJ1-2, with 8 bases lining up with TRBD1. Germline CDR1 is MNHEY and CDR2 is SMNVEV (reference sequence). J was trimmed by 7 bases and V by 0 bases; bases with no gene match: 10. CDR3 length: 16 amino acids. CDR3 in DNA: TGTGCCAGCAGTTTATCGCTTGGCAGGGGGCTAAGTGGCTACACCTTC. This codes for CASSLSLGRGLSGYTF.

The chain employs TRBV9 and TRBJ2-1, with D hard to call. The V end lost 3 bases, the J end lost 6 bases, and 10 bases lay between the germline ends. The CDR3 has 13 amino acids. Germline V gene lookup returns CDR1 SGDLS and CDR2 YYNGEE. CDR3 sequence: CASSDRDFNEQFF. The CDR3 DNA is TGTGCCAGCAGCGATAGAGACTTCAATGAGCAGTTCTTC.

The gene calls are TRBV18 and TRBJ1-2, with D perhaps TRBD1 (5 bases). Germline V lookup: CDR1 KGHSH, CDR2 LQKENI. CDR3 length equals 13 residues. The V end lost 2 bases, the J end lost 4 bases, and 8 bases lay between the germline ends. CDR3 amino acids: CASSPGTFYGYTF. CDR3 in DNA: TGTGCCAGCTCACCAGGGACTTTCTATGGCTACACCTTC. Full variable domain (rest looked up from reference TRBV18 and TRBJ1-2): NAGVMQNPRHLVRRRGQEARLRCSPMKGHSHVYWYRQLPEEGLKFMVYLQKENIIDESGMPKERFSAEFPKEGPSILRIQQVVRGDSAAYFCASSPGTFYGYTFGSGTRLTVV.

As concerns this clone: Additional DNA sequences in this sample encode the identical CDR3. The chain recombines TRBV5-6 with TRBJ1-6; 9 bases map to TRBD1. V lost 0 bases and J lost 7; bases outside the gene matches: 2. There are 15 residues in the CDR3. Germline V gene lookup returns CDR1 SGHDT and CDR2 YYEEEE. The CDR3 DNA reads TGTGCCAGCAGCTTGGGAGGACAGGGGAATTCACCCCTCCACTTT. Translation gives CASSLGGQGNSPLHF.